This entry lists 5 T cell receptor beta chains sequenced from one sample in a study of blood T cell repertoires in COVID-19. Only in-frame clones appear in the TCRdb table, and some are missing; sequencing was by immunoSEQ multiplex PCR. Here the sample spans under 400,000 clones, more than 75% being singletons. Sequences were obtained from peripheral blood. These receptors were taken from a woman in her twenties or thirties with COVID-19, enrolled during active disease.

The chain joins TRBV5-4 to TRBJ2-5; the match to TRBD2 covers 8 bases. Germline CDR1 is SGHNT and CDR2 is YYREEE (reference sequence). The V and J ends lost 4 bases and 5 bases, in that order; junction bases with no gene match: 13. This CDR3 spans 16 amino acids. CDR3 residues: CASSHPGVAGLETQYF. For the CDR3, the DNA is TGTGCCAGCAGCCACCCCGGGGTAGCGGGATTGGAGACCCAGTACTTC.

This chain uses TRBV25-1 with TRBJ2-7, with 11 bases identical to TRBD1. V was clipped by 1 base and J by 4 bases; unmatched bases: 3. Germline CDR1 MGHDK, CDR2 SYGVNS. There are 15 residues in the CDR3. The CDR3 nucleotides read TGTGCCAGCAGTGAATCGGGACAGGGGGATTACGAGCAGTACTTC. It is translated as CASSESGQGDYEQYF.

Written as DNA, the CDR3 is TGTGCCAGCAGCCTTCGGGGCGGGAGGGCCGACGATACGCAGTATTTT. This codes for CASSLRGGRADDTQYF. The rearrangement uses TRBV25-1 and TRBJ2-3; 9 positions agree with TRBD2. The germline CDR1 and CDR2 sequences are MGHDK and SYGVNS. The CDR3 spans 16 residues. V shed 6 bases and J 6 bases; nucleotides not matched to a gene: 13.

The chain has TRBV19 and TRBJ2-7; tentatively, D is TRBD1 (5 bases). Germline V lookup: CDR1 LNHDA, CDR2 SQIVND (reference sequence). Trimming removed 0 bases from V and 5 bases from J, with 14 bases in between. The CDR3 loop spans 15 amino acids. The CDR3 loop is CASSIEGQGIDEQYF. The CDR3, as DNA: TGTGCCAGTAGTATAGAGGGCCAGGGTATCGACGAGCAGTACTTC.

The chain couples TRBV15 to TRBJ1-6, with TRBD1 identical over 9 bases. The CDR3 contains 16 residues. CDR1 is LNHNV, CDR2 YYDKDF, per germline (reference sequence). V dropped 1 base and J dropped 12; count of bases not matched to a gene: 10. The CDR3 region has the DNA TGTGCCACCAGCAGAGGGGTGGGACAGGGATCGGGACCCCTCCACTTT. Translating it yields CATSRGVGQGSGPLHF.